This T cell receptor (beta chain) derives from a study of shared clonotypes between healthy human individuals. Study-level findings and limits: Sharing across four donors was highest in naive CD4 (approximately 5%) and lowest in memory CD8 (approximately 0.4%). The four-donor shared clonotypes exceeded non-shared clonotypes in generation probability, with non-shared ones scoring lower.

On this clone itself: What it recognizes is unknown.

Produced via immunoSEQ multiplex PCR; TCRdb's table is partial and in-frame only. The repertoire holds roughly 1,500,000 clones, about 98.5% seen once, with about 0.34% in the top ten. The CDR3 contains 11 residues. Trimming stripped 1 base from V and 11 bases from J, with 6 bases between. The germline V gene has CDR1 SGHAT and CDR2 FQNNGV. The J gene is TRBJ2-1, the V gene TRBV11-2; D gene unclear. This receptor was identified in a man between 25 and 39 years old in good health. Sequenced input: naive CD4+ T cells sorted from blood. Documented subset: CD45RA+ positively selected. The CDR3 region is CASSLGLQQFF. CDR3 DNA sequence: TGTGCCAGCAGCTTAGGCCTACAGCAGTTCTTC.